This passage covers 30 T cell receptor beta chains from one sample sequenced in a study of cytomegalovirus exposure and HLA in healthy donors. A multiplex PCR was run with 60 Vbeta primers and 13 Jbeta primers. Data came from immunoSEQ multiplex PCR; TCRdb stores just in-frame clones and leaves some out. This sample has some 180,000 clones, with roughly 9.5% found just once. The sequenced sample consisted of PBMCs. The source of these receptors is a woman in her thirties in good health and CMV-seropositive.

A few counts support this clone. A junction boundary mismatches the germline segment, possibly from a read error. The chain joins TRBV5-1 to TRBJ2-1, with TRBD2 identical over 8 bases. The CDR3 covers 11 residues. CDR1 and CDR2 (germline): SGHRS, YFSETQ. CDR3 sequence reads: CASSLRREVIF. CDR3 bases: TGCGCCAGCAGCTTACGGCGGGAGGTGATCTTC.

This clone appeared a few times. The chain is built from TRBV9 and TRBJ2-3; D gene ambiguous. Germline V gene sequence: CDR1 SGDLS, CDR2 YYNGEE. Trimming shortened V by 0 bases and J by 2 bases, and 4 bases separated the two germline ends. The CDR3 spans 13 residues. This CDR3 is CASSVAITDTQYF. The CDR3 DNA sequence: TGTGCCAGCAGCGTAGCCATCACAGATACGCAGTATTTT.

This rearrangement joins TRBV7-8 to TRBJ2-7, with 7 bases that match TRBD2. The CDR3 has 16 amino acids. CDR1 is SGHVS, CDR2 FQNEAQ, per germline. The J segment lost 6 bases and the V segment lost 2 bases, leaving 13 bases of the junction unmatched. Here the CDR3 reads CASSLSRERNSGEQYF. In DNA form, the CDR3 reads TGTGCCAGCAGCTTATCGCGGGAGAGGAATAGTGGCGAGCAGTACTTC.

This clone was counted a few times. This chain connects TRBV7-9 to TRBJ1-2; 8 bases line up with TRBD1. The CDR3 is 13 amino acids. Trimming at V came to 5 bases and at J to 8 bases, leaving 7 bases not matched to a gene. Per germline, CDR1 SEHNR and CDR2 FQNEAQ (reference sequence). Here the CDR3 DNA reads TGTGCCAGCAGCCCGGACAGGGCTAACGGCTACACCTTC. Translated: CASSPDRANGYTF.

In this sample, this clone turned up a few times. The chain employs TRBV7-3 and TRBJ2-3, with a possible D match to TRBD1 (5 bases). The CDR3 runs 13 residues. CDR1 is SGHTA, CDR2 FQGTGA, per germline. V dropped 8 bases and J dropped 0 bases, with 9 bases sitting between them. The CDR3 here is CASRRTSTDTQYF. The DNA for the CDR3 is TGTGCCAGCCGACGGACAAGCACAGATACGCAGTATTTT.

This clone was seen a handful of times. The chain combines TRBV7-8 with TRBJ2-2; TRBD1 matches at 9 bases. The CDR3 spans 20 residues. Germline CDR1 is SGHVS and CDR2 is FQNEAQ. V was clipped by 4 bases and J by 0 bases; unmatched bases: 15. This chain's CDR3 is CASSSWDRVRRGPNTGELFF. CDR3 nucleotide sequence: TGTGCCAGCAGCTCGTGGGACAGGGTTAGGCGGGGGCCGAACACCGGGGAGCTGTTTTTT.

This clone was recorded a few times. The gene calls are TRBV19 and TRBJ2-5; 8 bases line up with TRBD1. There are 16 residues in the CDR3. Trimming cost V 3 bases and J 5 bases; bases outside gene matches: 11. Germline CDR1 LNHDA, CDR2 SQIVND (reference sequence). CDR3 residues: CASSIESWDRRETQYF. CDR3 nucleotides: TGTGCCAGTAGTATCGAGTCGTGGGACAGGAGGGAGACCCAGTACTTC.

CDR3 DNA sequence: TGTGCCAGCAGTCCCCCCGGCGGGACTGTCTATGGCTACACCTTC. Translation gives CASSPPGGTVYGYTF. The genes are TRBV14 and TRBJ1-2, with a tentative D call TRBD1 (5 bases). With 6 bases removed from V and 4 bases from J, the gap between germline ends came to 18 bases. Per germline, CDR1 SGHDN and CDR2 FVKESK. The CDR3 spans 15 residues.

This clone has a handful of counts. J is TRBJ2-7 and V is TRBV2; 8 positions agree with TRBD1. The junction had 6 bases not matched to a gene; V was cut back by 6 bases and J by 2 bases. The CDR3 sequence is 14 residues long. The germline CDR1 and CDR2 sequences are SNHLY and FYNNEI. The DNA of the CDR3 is TGTGCCAGCAGGGAACAGGGGGAGACCTACGAGCAGTACTTC. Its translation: CASREQGETYEQYF.

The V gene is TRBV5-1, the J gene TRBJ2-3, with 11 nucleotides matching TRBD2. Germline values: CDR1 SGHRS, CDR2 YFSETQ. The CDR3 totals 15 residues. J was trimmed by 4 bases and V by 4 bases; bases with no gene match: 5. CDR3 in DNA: TGCGCCAGCAGCACGGGACTAGCGGAAGCAGATACGCAGTATTTT. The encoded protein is CASSTGLAEADTQYF. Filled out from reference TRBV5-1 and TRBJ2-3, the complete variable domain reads KAGVTQTPRYLIKTRGQQVTLSCSPISGHRSVSWYQQTPGQGLQFLFEYFSETQRNKGNFPGRFSGRQFSNSRSEMNVSTLELGDSALYLCASSTGLAEADTQYFGPGTRLTVL.

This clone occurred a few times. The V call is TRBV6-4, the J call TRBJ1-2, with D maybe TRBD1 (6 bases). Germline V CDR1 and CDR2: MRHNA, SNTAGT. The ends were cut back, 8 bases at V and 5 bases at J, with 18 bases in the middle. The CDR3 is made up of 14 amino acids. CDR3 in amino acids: CASRNPGDGYGYTF. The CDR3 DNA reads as TGTGCCAGCCGAAATCCAGGGGACGGGTATGGCTACACCTTC.

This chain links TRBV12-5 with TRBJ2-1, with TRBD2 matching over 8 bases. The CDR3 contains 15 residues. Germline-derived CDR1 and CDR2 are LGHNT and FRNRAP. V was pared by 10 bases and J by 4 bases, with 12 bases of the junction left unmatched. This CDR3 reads CATQGSGSGYNEQFF. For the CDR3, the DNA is TGTGCTACCCAGGGGAGCGGGAGTGGTTACAATGAGCAGTTCTTC.

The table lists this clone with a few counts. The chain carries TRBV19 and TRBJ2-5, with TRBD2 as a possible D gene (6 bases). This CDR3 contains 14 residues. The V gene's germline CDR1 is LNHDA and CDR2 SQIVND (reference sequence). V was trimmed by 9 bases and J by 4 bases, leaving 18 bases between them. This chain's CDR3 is CASSPIGGSETQYF. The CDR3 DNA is TGTGCCAGCTCTCCCATCGGGGGATCAGAGACCCAGTACTTC. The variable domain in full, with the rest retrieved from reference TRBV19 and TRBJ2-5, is DGGITQSPKYLFRKEGQNVTLSCEQNLNHDAMYWYRQDPGQGLRLIYYSQIVNDFQKGDIAEGYSVSREKKESFPLTVTSAQKNPTAFYLCASSPIGGSETQYFGPGTRLLVL.

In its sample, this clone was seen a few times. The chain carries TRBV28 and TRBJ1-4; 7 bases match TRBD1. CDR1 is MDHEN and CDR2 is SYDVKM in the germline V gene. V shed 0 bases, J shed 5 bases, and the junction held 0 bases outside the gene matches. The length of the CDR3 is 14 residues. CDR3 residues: CASSLWTGNEKLFF. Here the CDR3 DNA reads TGTGCCAGCAGTTTATGGACAGGGAATGAAAAACTGTTTTTT.

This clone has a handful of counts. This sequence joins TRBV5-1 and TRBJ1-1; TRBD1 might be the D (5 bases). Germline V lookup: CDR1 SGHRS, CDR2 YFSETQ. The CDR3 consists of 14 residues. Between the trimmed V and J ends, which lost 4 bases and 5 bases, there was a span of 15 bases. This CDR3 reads CASSPPRGGTEAFF. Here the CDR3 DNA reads TGCGCCAGCAGCCCCCCAAGGGGAGGAACTGAAGCTTTCTTT.

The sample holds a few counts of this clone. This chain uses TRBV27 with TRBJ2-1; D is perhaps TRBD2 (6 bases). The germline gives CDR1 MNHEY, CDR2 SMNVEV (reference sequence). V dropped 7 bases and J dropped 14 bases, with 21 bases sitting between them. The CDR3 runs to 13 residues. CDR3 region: CASMGGSVSGKFF. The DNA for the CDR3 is TGTGCCAGCATGGGGGGTTCAGTGAGTGGAAAGTTCTTC.

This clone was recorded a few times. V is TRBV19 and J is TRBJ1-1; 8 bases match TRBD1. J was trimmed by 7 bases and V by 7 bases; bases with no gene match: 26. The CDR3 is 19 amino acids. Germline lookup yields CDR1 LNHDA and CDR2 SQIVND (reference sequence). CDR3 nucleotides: TGTGCCAGTACCCCCAAGCTTGGGCAGGGGGCGGCCGGTATCTTTGAAGCTTTCTTT. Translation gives CASTPKLGQGAAGIFEAFF.

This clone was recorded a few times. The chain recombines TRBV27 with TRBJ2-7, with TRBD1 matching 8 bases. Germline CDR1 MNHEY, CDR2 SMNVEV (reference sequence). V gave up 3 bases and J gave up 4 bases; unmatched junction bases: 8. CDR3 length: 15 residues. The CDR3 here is CASSFTQGARYEQYF. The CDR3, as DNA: TGTGCCAGCAGTTTTACCCAGGGGGCCAGGTACGAGCAGTACTTC.

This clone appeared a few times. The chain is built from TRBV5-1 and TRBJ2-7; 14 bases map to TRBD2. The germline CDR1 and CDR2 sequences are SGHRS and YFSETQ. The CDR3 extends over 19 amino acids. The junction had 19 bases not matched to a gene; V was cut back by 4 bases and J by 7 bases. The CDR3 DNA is TGCGCCAGCAGCGCTAATTTAAGACTAGCGGGAGGGCCCGGGAGTGAGCAGTACTTC. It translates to CASSANLRLAGGPGSEQYF.

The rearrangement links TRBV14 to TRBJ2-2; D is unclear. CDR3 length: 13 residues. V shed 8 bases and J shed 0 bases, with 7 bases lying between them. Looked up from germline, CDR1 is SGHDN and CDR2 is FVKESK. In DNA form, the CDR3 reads TGTGCCAGCTCGAGCGCGAACACCGGGGAGCTGTTTTTT. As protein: CASSSANTGELFF.

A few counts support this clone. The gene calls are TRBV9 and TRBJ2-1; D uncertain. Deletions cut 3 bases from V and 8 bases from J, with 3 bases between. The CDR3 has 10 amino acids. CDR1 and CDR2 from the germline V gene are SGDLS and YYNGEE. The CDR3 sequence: CASSGDEQFF. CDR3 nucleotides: TGTGCCAGCAGCGGAGATGAGCAGTTCTTC.

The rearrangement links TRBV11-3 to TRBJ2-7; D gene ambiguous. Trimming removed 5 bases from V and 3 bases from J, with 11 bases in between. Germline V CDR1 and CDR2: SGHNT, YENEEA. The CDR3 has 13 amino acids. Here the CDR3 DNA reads TGTGCCAGCAGCCTATTAACGGGCTACGAGCAGTACTTC. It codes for CASSLLTGYEQYF.

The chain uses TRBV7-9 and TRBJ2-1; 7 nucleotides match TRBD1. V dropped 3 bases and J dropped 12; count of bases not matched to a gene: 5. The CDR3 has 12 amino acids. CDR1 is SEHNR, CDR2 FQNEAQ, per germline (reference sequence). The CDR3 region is CASSFDREGQFF. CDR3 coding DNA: TGTGCCAGCAGCTTCGACAGGGAAGGGCAGTTCTTC. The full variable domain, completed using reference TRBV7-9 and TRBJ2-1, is DTGVSQNPRHKITKRGQNVTFRCDPISEHNRLYWYRQTLGQGPEFLTYFQNEAQLEKSRLLSDRFSAERPKGSFSTLEIQRTEQGDSAMYLCASSFDREGQFFGPGTRLTVL.

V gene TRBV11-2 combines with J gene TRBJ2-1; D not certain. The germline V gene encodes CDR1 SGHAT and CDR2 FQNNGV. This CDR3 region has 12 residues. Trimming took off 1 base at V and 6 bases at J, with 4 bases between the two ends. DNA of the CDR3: TGTGCCAGCAGCTTAGTCGGCAATGAGCAGTTCTTC. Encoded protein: CASSLVGNEQFF.

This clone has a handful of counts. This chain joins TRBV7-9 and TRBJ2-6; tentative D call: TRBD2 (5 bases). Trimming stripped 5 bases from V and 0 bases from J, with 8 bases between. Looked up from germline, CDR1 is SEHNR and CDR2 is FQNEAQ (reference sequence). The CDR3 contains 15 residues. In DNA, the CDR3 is TGTGCCAGCAGCGCGGGTGGCTCTGGGGCCAACGTCCTGACTTTC. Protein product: CASSAGGSGANVLTF.

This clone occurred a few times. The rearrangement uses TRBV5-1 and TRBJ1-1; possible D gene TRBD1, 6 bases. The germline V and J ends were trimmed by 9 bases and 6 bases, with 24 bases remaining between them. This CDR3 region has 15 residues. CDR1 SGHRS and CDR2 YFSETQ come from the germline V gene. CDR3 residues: CATHPDGQGMSEAFF. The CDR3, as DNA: TGCGCCACCCACCCCGATGGGCAGGGGATGTCTGAAGCTTTCTTT.

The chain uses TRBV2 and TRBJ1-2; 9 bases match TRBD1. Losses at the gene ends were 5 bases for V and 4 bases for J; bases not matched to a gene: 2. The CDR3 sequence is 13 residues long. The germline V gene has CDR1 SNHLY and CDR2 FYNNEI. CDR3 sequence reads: CASSRQGGYGYTF. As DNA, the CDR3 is TGTGCCAGCAGTCGACAGGGGGGCTATGGCTACACCTTC.

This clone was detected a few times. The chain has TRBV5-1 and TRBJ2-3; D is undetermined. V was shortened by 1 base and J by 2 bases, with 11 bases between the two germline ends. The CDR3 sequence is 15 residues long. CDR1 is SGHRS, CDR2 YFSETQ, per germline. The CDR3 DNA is TGCGCCAGCAGCTTGCTTGAGGCAGTCACAGATACGCAGTATTTT. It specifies CASSLLEAVTDTQYF.

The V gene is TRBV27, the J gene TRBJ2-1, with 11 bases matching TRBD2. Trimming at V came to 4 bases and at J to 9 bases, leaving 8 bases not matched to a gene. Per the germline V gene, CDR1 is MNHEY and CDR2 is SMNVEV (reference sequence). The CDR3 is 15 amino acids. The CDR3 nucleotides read TGTGCCAGCAGTTCCGGGACTAGCGGTATCGGTGAGCAGTTCTTC. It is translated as CASSSGTSGIGEQFF.

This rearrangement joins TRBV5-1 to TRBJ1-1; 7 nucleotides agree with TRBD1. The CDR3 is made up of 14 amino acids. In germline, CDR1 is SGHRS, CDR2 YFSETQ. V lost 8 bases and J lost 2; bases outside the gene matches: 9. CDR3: CASCRTGFNTEAFF. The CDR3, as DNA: TGCGCCAGTTGCCGGACAGGTTTCAACACTGAAGCTTTCTTT.